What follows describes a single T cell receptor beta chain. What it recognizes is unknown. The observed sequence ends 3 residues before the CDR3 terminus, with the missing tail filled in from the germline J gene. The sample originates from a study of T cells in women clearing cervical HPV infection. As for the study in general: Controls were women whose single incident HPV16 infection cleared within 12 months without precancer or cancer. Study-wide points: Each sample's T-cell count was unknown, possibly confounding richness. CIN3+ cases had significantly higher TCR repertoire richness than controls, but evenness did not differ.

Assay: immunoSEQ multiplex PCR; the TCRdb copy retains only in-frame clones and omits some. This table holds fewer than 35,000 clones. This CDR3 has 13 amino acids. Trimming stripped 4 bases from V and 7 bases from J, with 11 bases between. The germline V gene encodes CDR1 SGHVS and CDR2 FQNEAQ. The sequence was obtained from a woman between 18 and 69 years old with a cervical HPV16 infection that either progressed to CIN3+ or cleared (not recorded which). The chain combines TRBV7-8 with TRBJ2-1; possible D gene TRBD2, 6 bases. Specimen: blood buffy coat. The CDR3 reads CASSSHGGNEQFF. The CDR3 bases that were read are TGTGCCAGCAGCTCCCATGGGGGGAATGAG.